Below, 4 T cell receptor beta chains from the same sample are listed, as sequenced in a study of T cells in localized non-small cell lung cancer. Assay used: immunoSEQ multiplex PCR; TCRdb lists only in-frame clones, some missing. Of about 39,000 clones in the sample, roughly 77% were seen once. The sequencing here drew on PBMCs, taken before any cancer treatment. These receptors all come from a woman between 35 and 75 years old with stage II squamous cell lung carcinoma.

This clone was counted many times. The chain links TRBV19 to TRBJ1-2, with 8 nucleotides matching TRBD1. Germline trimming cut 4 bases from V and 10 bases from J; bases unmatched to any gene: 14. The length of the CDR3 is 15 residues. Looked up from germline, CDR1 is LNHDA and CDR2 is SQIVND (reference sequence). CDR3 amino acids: CASSTPGTGFFVYTF. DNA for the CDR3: TGTGCCAGTAGTACCCCCGGGACAGGCTTTTTTGTCTACACCTTC.

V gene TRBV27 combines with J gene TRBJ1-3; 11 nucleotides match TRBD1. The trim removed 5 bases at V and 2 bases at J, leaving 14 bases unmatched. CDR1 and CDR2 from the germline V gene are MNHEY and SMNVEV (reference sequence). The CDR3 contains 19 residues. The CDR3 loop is CASSPPGTGGGWPGNTIYF. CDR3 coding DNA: TGTGCCAGCAGTCCTCCCGGGACAGGGGGTGGTTGGCCTGGAAACACCATATATTTT.

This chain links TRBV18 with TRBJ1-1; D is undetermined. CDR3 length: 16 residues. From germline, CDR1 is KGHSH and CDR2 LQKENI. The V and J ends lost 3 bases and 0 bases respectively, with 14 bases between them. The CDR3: CASSPLNWQMNTEAFF. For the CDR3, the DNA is TGTGCCAGCTCACCGTTAAATTGGCAGATGAACACTGAAGCTTTCTTT.

The CDR3 bases are TGTGCCAGCAGTGACCTAGCGGAGAAGAACACCGGGGAGCTGTTTTTT. It translates to CASSDLAEKNTGELFF. V is TRBV2 and J is TRBJ2-2, with 7 positions matching TRBD2. With V trimmed by 3 bases and J by 1 base, 5 bases remained unmatched. Germline loops: CDR1 SNHLY, CDR2 FYNNEI. This CDR3 is 16 amino acids long.